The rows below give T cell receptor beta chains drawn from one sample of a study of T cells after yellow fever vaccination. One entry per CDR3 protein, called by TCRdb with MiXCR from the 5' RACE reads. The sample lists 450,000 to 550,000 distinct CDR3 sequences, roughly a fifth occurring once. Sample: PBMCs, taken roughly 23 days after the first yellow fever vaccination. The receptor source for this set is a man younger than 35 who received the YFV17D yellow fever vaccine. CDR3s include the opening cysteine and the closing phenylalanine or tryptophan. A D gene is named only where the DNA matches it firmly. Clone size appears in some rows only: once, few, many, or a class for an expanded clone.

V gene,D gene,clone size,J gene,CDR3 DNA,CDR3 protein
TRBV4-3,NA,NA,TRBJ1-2,TGCGCCAGCAGCCAAGACTTTCGGACGGGTGGCTACACCTTC,CASSQDFRTGGYTF
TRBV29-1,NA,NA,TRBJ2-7,TGCAGCGTTGCGGGGGACTACGAGCAGTACTTC,CSVAGDYEQYF
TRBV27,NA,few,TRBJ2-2,TGTGCCAGAAGGACAAGAGTGAACACCGGGGAGCTGTTTTTT,CARRTRVNTGELFF
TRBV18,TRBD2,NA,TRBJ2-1,TGTGCCAGCTCACCACCCGGTAGCGGGGCGACCTACAATGAGCAGTTCTTC,CASSPPGSGATYNEQFF
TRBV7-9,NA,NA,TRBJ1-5,TGTGCCAGCAGCAAGGGACGGAGCAATCAGCCCCAGCATTTT,CASSKGRSNQPQHF
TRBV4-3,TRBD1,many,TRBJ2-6,TGCGCCAGCAGCCAAGATTGGCAGGGGGCTACCTCTGGGGCCAACGTCCTGACTTTC,CASSQDWQGATSGANVLTF
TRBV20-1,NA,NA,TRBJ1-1,TGCAGTGCTCAAAGAGGACTTACGAACACTGAAGCTTTCTTT,CSAQRGLTNTEAFF
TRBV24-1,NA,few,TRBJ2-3,TGTGCCACCAAGGACATCTCTAGCACAGATACGCAGTATTTT,CATKDISSTDTQYF
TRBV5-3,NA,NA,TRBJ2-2,TGTGCCAGAAGCTTGGTCAGGGTGGAGAAGCTGTTTTTT,CARSLVRVEKLFF
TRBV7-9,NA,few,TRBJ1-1,TGTGCCAGCAGCCTCAGAGGGGGGGCAGAAGCTTTCTTT,CASSLRGGAEAFF
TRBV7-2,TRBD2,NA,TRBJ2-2,TGTGCCAGCAGCGCGGGACTAGCCTCCGGGGAGCTGTTTTTT,CASSAGLASGELFF
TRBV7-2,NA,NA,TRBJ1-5,TGTGCCAGCAGCTTAATTAGCAATCAGCCCCAGCATTTT,CASSLISNQPQHF
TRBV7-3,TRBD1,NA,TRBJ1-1,TGTGCCAGCAGCCCACAGGGGGAATTCACTGAAGCTTTCTTT,CASSPQGEFTEAFF
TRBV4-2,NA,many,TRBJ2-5,TGTGCCAGCAGCCAGGGGGACTTCGCGGAGACCCAGTACTTC,CASSQGDFAETQYF
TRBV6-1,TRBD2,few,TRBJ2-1,TGTGCCAGCAGTGCTGGACTAGTCAATGAGCAGTTCTTC,CASSAGLVNEQFF
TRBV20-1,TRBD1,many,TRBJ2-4,TGCAGTGCCACAGGGGGCCACCAAAACATTCAGTACTTC,CSATGGHQNIQYF
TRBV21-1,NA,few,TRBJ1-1,TGTGCCAGCAGCAAAGACGGGACAGTCGGGGTTGAAGCTTTCTTT,CASSKDGTVGVEAFF
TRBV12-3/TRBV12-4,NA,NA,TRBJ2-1,TGTGCCAGCAGTCCAACTGCATGGAATGAGCAGTTCTTC,CASSPTAWNEQFF
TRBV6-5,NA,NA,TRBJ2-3,TGTGCCAGCAGTTACCGAACTTACACAGATACGCAGTATTTT,CASSYRTYTDTQYF
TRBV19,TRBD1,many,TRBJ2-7,TGTGCCAGTAGTATTTACAGGGGGCAACTCTACGAGCAGTACTTC,CASSIYRGQLYEQYF
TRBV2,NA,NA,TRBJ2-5,TGTGCCAGCAGTGAAGCGCTTCTAGTCGGGGAGACCCAGTACTTC,CASSEALLVGETQYF
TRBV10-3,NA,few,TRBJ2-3,TGTGCCATCAGTGGAGGCGGGGGCAACACAGATACGCAGTATTTT,CAISGGGGNTDTQYF
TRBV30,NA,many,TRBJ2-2,TGTGCCTGGAGTCGGCGGGGGCGAAGAACCGGGGAGCTGTTTTTT,CAWSRRGRRTGELFF
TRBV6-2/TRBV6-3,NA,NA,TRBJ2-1,TGTGCCAGCAGTTACCTGGGGCGCAATGAGCAGTTCTTC,CASSYLGRNEQFF
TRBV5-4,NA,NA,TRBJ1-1,TGTGCCAGCAGCTTGGGCCTCGATGGCACTGAAGCTTTCTTT,CASSLGLDGTEAFF
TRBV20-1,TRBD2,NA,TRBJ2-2,TGCAGTGCACCCGGACTAGCGACCGGGGAGCTGTTTTTT,CSAPGLATGELFF
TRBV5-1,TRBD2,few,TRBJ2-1,TGCGCCAGCAGGCCTCCGGGACTAGCGGGGGGGCATGAGCAGTTCTTC,CASRPPGLAGGHEQFF
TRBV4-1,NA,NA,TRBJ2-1,TGCGCCAGCAGCCAAGTGCCAGGGGCTACCTATGAGCAGTTCTTC,CASSQVPGATYEQFF
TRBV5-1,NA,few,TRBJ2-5,TGCGCCAGCAGCTTGGGCGGGACAGCGACATCCCAAGAGACCCAGTACTTC,CASSLGGTATSQETQYF
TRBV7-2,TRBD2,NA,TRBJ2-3,TGTGCCAGCAGCATAAAGAGCGGGGGCACAGATACGCAGTATTTT,CASSIKSGGTDTQYF
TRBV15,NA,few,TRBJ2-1,TGTGCCACCAGCAGAGATGGGCCTCTGGAGCGTCATGAGCAGTTCTTC,CATSRDGPLERHEQFF
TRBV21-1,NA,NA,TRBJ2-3,TGTGCCCTAGGGGGATATAGAGATACGCAGTATTTT,CALGGYRDTQYF
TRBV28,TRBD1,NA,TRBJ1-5,TGTGCCAGCAGTGATCAGGGGGGGAAGCCCCAGCATTTT,CASSDQGGKPQHF
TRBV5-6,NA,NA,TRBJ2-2,TGTGCCAGCAGCTTGGTGGAATGGGGCATAAGCGCCGGGGAGCTGTTTTTT,CASSLVEWGISAGELFF
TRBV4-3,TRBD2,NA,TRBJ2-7,TGCGCCAGCAGCCGAGGACTAGCGGGGGGATACGAGCAGTACTTC,CASSRGLAGGYEQYF
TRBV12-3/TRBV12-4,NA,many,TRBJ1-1,TGTGCCAGCAGTCCCGAAGGACTGCTGAGCTATGAAGCTTTCTTT,CASSPEGLLSYEAFF
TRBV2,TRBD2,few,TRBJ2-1,TGTGCCAGCAGTGAAACGGGGGGGCCGGGTAATGAGCAGTTCTTC,CASSETGGPGNEQFF
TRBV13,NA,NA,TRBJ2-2,TGTGCCAGCGGATACGTCACCGGGGAGCTGTTTTTT,CASGYVTGELFF
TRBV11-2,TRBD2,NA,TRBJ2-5,TGTGCCAGCAGCTTAGTCCGTCTAGCGGGGGGAGAGACCCAGTACTTC,CASSLVRLAGGETQYF
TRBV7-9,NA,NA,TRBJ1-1,TGTGCCAGCAGCTTAGATAGCAGGGCCACTGAAGCTTTCTTT,CASSLDSRATEAFF
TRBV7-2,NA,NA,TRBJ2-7,TGTGCCAGCAGCTTAGACAGGTTCTCCTACGAGCAGTACTTC,CASSLDRFSYEQYF
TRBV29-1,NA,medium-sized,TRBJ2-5,TGCAGCGTTTGGATCCAAGAGACCCAGTACTTC,CSVWIQETQYF
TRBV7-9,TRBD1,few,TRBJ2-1,TGTGCCAGCAGCCCGCGGGACAGGGATGGAAATGAGCAGTTCTTC,CASSPRDRDGNEQFF
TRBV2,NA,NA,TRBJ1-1,TGTGCCAACGGCCAGGGGCGGAACACTGAAGCTTTCTTT,CANGQGRNTEAFF
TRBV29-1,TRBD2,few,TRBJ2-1,TGCAGCGTTATTCTTAGCGGGGGGGCCTACAATGAGCAGTTCTTC,CSVILSGGAYNEQFF
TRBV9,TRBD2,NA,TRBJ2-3,TGTGCCAGCAGCGTAACGCTAGCGGGGAACACAGATACGCAGTATTTT,CASSVTLAGNTDTQYF